These 26 T cell receptor beta chains came from one sample sequenced in a study of shared clonotypes between healthy human individuals. Profiling relied on immunoSEQ multiplex PCR, and the TCRdb table lists in-frame clones only, not all of them. The sample shows fewer than 2.5 million clones, approximately 93% of them seen only once. Input material: naive CD4+ T cells from PBMCs. Subset defined: CD45RA+ positively selected. The origin of the receptors is a man in his late teens or twenties in good health. Some clones in this sample may be carry-over from other donors' samples.

This clone was counted a few times. The same CDR3 is also encoded by other DNA sequences in this sample. CDR3 loop: CASSPTTNEKLFF. The CDR3 DNA is TGTGCCAGCTCACCCACAACTAATGAAAAACTGTTTTTT. V is TRBV18 and J is TRBJ1-4; no clear D. CDR3 size: 13 residues. Germline CDR1 reads KGHSH; CDR2 reads LQKENI. Trimming removed 3 bases from V and 0 bases from J, with 2 bases in between.

The chain uses TRBV4-2 and TRBJ2-1; no clear D. The V and J ends lost 1 base and 8 bases respectively, with 15 bases between them. Germline V gene data show CDR1 as LGHNA and CDR2 as YNFKEQ. The CDR3 is 15 residues long. The CDR3 reads CASSQAGSQFHEQFF. The CDR3, as DNA: TGTGCCAGCAGCCAAGCCGGATCACAATTCCATGAGCAGTTCTTC.

This clone was seen only a few times. Here the CDR3 reads CASSAGPEAFF. CDR3 bases: TGCGCCAGCAGCGCTGGGCCTGAAGCTTTCTTT. The chain couples TRBV5-1 to TRBJ1-1; D ambiguous. Germline V CDR1 and CDR2: SGHRS, YFSETQ. V lost 4 bases and J 6 bases, leaving 7 bases between the germline ends. The CDR3 runs to 11 residues.

For this clone: The sample has other DNA sequences that encode this CDR3 too. The genes are TRBV18 and TRBJ2-7; D possibly corresponds to TRBD1 (6 bases). The CDR3 loop spans 14 amino acids. Germline loops: CDR1 KGHSH, CDR2 LQKENI. Trimming left V 3 bases short and J 2 bases short, with 11 bases between. In DNA form, the CDR3 reads TGTGCCAGCTCACCCAGGACAGACCCCTACGAGCAGTACTTC. Amino acids: CASSPRTDPYEQYF.

This chain connects TRBV30 to TRBJ2-5; D unresolved. The V gene's germline CDR1 is GTSNPN and CDR2 SVGIG (reference sequence). The CDR3 is made up of 13 amino acids. Trimming left V 8 bases short and J 1 base short, with 14 bases between. CDR3 sequence (DNA): TGTGCCCAATCTCGCGGCACCCAAGAGACCCAGTACTTC. This encodes CAQSRGTQETQYF. The full variable domain, completed using reference TRBV30 and TRBJ2-5, is SQTIHQWPATLVQPVGSPLSLECTVEGTSNPNLYWYRQAAGRGLQLLFYSVGIGQISSEVPQNLSASRPQDRQFILSSKKLLLSDSGFYLCAQSRGTQETQYFGPGTRLLVL.

The chain is built from TRBV28 and TRBJ1-5, with D perhaps matching TRBD1 (6 bases). This CDR3 contains 14 residues. CDR1 is MDHEN and CDR2 is SYDVKM in the germline V gene. The V gene lost 6 bases and the J gene lost 9 bases, with 18 bases spanning the gap. CDR3 protein: CASRSDSGGLPQHF. CDR3 coding DNA: TGTGCCAGCAGATCCGACAGTGGGGGGCTGCCCCAGCATTTT.

The chain is built from TRBV15 and TRBJ1-2; D unclear. V lost 1 base to trimming and J lost 6 bases, with 9 bases between them. CDR3 length: 13 residues. Germline values: CDR1 LNHNV, CDR2 YYDKDF (reference sequence). CDR3 loop: CATSRARENGYTF. As DNA, the CDR3 is TGTGCCACCAGCAGAGCTAGGGAGAATGGCTACACCTTC.

The chain links TRBV6-6 to TRBJ2-7, with 9 nucleotides matching TRBD2. V gave up 10 bases and J gave up 5 bases; unmatched junction bases: 9. The CDR3 consists of 13 residues. Germline V CDR1 and CDR2: MNHNY, SVGAGI (reference sequence). Here the CDR3 reads CAIRASGIDEQYF. The CDR3 coding sequence is TGTGCCATTCGGGCTAGCGGGATTGACGAGCAGTACTTC.

Regarding this clone: Other DNA sequences of this sample code for an identical CDR3. The chain combines TRBV9 with TRBJ2-7; 8 positions match TRBD1. The CDR3 is made up of 14 amino acids. J lost 3 bases, V lost 0 bases, and 2 bases had no gene match. Germline V gene lookup returns CDR1 SGDLS and CDR2 YYNGEE. CDR3 amino acids: CASSVATGDYEQYF. CDR3 DNA: TGTGCCAGCAGCGTAGCGACAGGGGACTACGAGCAGTACTTC.

The chain employs TRBV28 and TRBJ1-5; 8 bases map to TRBD1. Trimming took 7 bases from V and 3 from J; bases not matched to a gene: 8. Germline loops: CDR1 MDHEN, CDR2 SYDVKM. The CDR3 loop spans 15 amino acids. The CDR3 region is CASTNSGGNNQPQHF. The CDR3 DNA reads TGTGCCAGCACCAATTCAGGGGGCAACAATCAGCCCCAGCATTTT. Looking up the rest from reference TRBV28 and TRBJ1-5 gives the full variable domain: DVKVTQSSRYLVKRTGEKVFLECVQDMDHENMFWYRQDPGLGLRLIYFSYDVKMKEKGDIPEGYSVSREKKERFSLILESASTNQTSMYLCASTNSGGNNQPQHFGDGTRLSIL.

The rearrangement joins TRBV28 to TRBJ2-7; TRBD2 aligns across 10 bases. Germline lookup yields CDR1 MDHEN and CDR2 SYDVKM. The ends lost 3 bases at V and 5 bases at J; junction bases unmatched: 7. The CDR3 consists of 15 residues. This CDR3 is CASSFLAGGLNEQYF. CDR3 coding DNA: TGTGCCAGCAGTTTTTTAGCGGGAGGACTCAACGAGCAGTACTTC. Using reference TRBV28 and TRBJ2-7 for the parts outside the CDR3, the full variable domain is DVKVTQSSRYLVKRTGEKVFLECVQDMDHENMFWYRQDPGLGLRLIYFSYDVKMKEKGDIPEGYSVSREKKERFSLILESASTNQTSMYLCASSFLAGGLNEQYFGPGTRLTVT.

This chain uses TRBV6-6 with TRBJ1-1; 7 nucleotides agree with TRBD1. Looked up from germline, CDR1 is MNHNY and CDR2 is SVGAGI (reference sequence). The CDR3 covers 16 residues. V was pared by 7 bases and J by 0 bases, with 11 bases of the junction left unmatched. The CDR3 loop reads CASIPPWDRVNTEAFF. The CDR3 nucleotides are TGTGCCAGCATACCACCGTGGGACAGAGTGAACACTGAAGCTTTCTTT.

The rearrangement joins TRBV18 to TRBJ2-7; TRBD2 matches 8 bases. The CDR3 has 13 amino acids. Germline-derived CDR1 and CDR2 are KGHSH and LQKENI. The V gene end was trimmed by 6 bases and the J gene end by 4 bases; junction bases not matched to a gene: 5. The CDR3 sequence: CASSDSGGYEQYF. In DNA, the CDR3 is TGTGCCAGCTCCGACTCGGGAGGGTACGAGCAGTACTTC.

V and J are TRBV28 and TRBJ2-1; TRBD2 might be the D (5 bases). The germline CDR1 and CDR2 sequences are MDHEN and SYDVKM. The CDR3 sequence is 15 residues long. Trimming stripped 4 bases from V and 0 bases from J, with 10 bases between. Written as DNA, the CDR3 is TGTGCCAGCAGTTCGCTACGGGGCTCCTACAATGAGCAGTTCTTC. This gives the protein CASSSLRGSYNEQFF.

The rearrangement links TRBV10-3 to TRBJ1-3, with TRBD1 matching 7 bases. The CDR3 contains 16 residues. Germline assignment: CDR1 ENHRY and CDR2 SYGVKD. The V and J ends lost 6 bases and 4 bases, in that order; junction bases with no gene match: 12. DNA for the CDR3: TGTGCCATCAGCCCCGAGGGACAGACGGTCGGAAACACCATATATTTT. This translates into CAISPEGQTVGNTIYF.

The rearrangement links TRBV28 to TRBJ1-5; D uncertain. The V and J ends lost 7 bases and 4 bases respectively, with 14 bases between them. The CDR3 loop spans 14 amino acids. Germline values: CDR1 MDHEN, CDR2 SYDVKM. The CDR3 DNA reads as TGTGCCAGCAAGGAAGATCTAGGGAATCAGCCCCAGCATTTT. Its translation: CASKEDLGNQPQHF.

This chain links TRBV6-5 with TRBJ2-1; 8 bases align to TRBD2. CDR1 is MNHEY, CDR2 SVGAGI, per germline. The CDR3 runs 14 residues. Losses at the gene ends were 2 bases for V and 7 bases for J; bases not matched to a gene: 4. The chain's CDR3 is CASSYGLALNEQFF. CDR3 nucleotide sequence: TGTGCCAGCAGTTACGGACTAGCATTAAATGAGCAGTTCTTC.

V gene TRBV30 combines with J gene TRBJ2-1; D ambiguous. The V and J ends lost 0 bases and 6 bases respectively, with 9 bases between them. CDR1 is GTSNPN, CDR2 SVGIG, per germline (reference sequence). The CDR3 contains 13 residues. The DNA for the CDR3 is TGTGCCTGGAGTGTACTTGCGGTCAATGAGCAGTTCTTC. It encodes CAWSVLAVNEQFF.

The chain uses TRBV5-6 and TRBJ2-1; D gene unclear. CDR3 size: 12 residues. Germline lookup yields CDR1 SGHDT and CDR2 YYEEEE. V was pared by 1 base and J by 6 bases, with 5 bases between. In DNA, the CDR3 is TGTGCCAGCAGCTTGCGACGCAATGAGCAGTTCTTC. Translated: CASSLRRNEQFF.

The gene calls are TRBV5-8 and TRBJ2-3; 11 nucleotides match TRBD2. The CDR3 runs to 16 residues. J was trimmed by 1 base and V by 4 bases; bases with no gene match: 5. Germline V gene lookup returns CDR1 SGHTS and CDR2 YDEGEE. CDR3: CASSLGLADRTDTQYF. The CDR3 DNA follows: TGTGCCAGCAGCCTGGGACTAGCGGACCGCACAGATACGCAGTATTTT.

The rearrangement joins TRBV6-1 to TRBJ1-5; 7 nucleotides agree with TRBD1. V lost 6 bases and J lost 7; bases outside the gene matches: 12. The CDR3 is 15 residues long. Germline assignment: CDR1 MNHNS and CDR2 SASEGT. The CDR3 loop reads CASSDQDRTHQPQHF. CDR3 coding DNA: TGTGCCAGCAGCGACCAGGACAGGACCCACCAGCCCCAGCATTTT.

This chain uses TRBV5-1 with TRBJ2-7; 7 bases are shared with TRBD2. Germline loops: CDR1 SGHRS, CDR2 YFSETQ. This CDR3 is 14 amino acids long. The J segment lost 3 bases and the V segment lost 1 base, leaving 4 bases of the junction unmatched. This CDR3 is CASSLSLAVYEQYF. CDR3 bases: TGCGCCAGCAGCTTGAGTCTAGCGGTCTACGAGCAGTACTTC.

The V gene is TRBV27, the J gene TRBJ2-7; maybe TRBD2 (6 bases). The CDR3 consists of 14 residues. Germline V gene lookup returns CDR1 MNHEY and CDR2 SMNVEV (reference sequence). V was cut by 2 bases and J by 1 base, with 9 bases left in between. The CDR3: CASSLIGLSYEQYF. The CDR3 DNA reads as TGTGCCAGCAGTTTAATAGGACTATCCTACGAGCAGTACTTC.

This chain connects TRBV6-1 to TRBJ2-2; 10 bases are shared with TRBD2. Germline loops: CDR1 MNHNS, CDR2 SASEGT. This CDR3 region has 17 residues. Losses at the gene ends were 2 bases for V and 6 bases for J; bases not matched to a gene: 9. In DNA, the CDR3 is TGTGCCAGCAGTGAAAGAGGGCTAGCGGGAGTAGCCGGGGAGCTGTTTTTT. This encodes CASSERGLAGVAGELFF.

The V gene is TRBV6-6, the J gene TRBJ2-2; the D gene is possibly TRBD1 (6 bases). The CDR3 loop spans 16 amino acids. In germline, CDR1 is MNHNY, CDR2 SVGAGI (reference sequence). V lost 7 bases, J lost 2 bases, and 17 bases lay in between. The DNA of the CDR3 is TGTGCCAGCAACGACAGGACCGACGGAAACACCGGGGAGCTGTTTTTT. It specifies CASNDRTDGNTGELFF.

The chain recombines TRBV9 with TRBJ1-1; 8 nucleotides align to TRBD1. Germline values: CDR1 SGDLS, CDR2 YYNGEE. V was clipped by 0 bases and J by 0 bases; unmatched bases: 4. There are 16 residues in the CDR3. CDR3 nucleotides: TGTGCCAGCAGCGTAGGCCCAGGGGGCCTGAACACTGAAGCTTTCTTT. Protein: CASSVGPGGLNTEAFF.